This T cell receptor beta chain was profiled in a study of CD8+ T cells in alopecia areata. Whole-study context: Treated patients received oral tofacitinib, 5 to 10 mg twice daily.

General study results and limits: Tofacitinib did not eliminate many expanded lesional clones from scalp or blood.

The treatment is: oral pan-JAK inhibitor, 5-10 mg twice daily. Specimens obtained from alopecia areata patients comprised lesional scalp punch biopsies and peripheral blood. RNA was isolated and reverse transcribed to cDNA, the sequencing template. Some clones are missing from TCRdb's copy, which holds only in-frame ones; the method was immunoSEQ multiplex PCR. The sample consists of 200,000 to 250,000 clones, 64% of them appearing once. A word on this clone: Its antigen is not identified.

V shed 1 base and J shed 0 bases, with 13 bases lying between them. From germline, CDR1 is SGHTA and CDR2 FQGNSA. The CDR3 loop spans 18 amino acids. The TCR originated in a human donor with alopecia areata. This chain uses TRBV7-2 with TRBJ2-6, with D tentatively TRBD1 or TRBD2 (6 bases each). The input for sequencing was CD4+ T cells sorted from blood, taken at week 4, from a patient treated with tofacitinib. The CDR3 loop reads CASSLEGGSGSGANVLTF. In nucleotides, the CDR3 is TGTGCCAGCAGCTTAGAGGGGGGCTCTGGCTCTGGGGCCAACGTCCTGACTTTC.